This TCR beta chain was captured in a study of blood T cells in healthy people across ages. Overall study results and limits: Donor CMV status, an unknown factor, possibly confounded changes in expanded clonotypes.

A second PCR, run for about 7 to 12 cycles, used a sample-barcoded 5' primer plus a J-beta primer mix. TCRdb fed the 5' RACE reads into MiXCR, producing one record per CDR3 protein. This repertoire shows about 720,000 distinct CDR3 sequences, roughly 25% found once; its top ten account for around 3.6%. V dropped 6 bases and J dropped 5 bases, with 14 bases sitting between them. Per the germline V gene, CDR1 is MDHEN and CDR2 is SYDVKM. The CDR3 runs 14 residues. About this clonotype itself: The antigen is undetermined.

The same specimen was also included in a second study, on T cells of mothers and their children. From that study: Biologically related mothers and children overlapped slightly more than unrelated pairs, a non-significant difference.

Sequencing was performed on blood. The sequence was collected from a boy aged 5-17 years in good health. V gene TRBV28 combines with J gene TRBJ1-5, with TRBD1 as a possible D gene (6 bases). The CDR3 nucleotides read TGTGCCAGCAGAAAGGACAGCCGCTATCAGCCCCAGCATTTT. This codes for CASRKDSRYQPQHF.